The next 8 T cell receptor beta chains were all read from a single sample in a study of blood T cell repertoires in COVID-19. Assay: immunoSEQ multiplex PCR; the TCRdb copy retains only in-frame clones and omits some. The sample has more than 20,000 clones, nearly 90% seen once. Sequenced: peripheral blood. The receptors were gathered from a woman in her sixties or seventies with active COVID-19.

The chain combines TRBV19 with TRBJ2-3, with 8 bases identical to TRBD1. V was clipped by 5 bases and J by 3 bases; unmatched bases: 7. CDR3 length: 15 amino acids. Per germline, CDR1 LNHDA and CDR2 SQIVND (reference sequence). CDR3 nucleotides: TGTGCCAGTAGTCCGGACAGGGTGTTGACAGATACGCAGTATTTT. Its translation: CASSPDRVLTDTQYF.

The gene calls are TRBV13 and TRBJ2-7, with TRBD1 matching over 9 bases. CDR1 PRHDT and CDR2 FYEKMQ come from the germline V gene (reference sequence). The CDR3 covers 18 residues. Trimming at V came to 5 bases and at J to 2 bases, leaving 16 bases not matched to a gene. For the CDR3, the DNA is TGTGCCAGCAGCGTCCGGGACAGGGTAAACTCCGCGGCCTACGAGCAGTACTTC. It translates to CASSVRDRVNSAAYEQYF.

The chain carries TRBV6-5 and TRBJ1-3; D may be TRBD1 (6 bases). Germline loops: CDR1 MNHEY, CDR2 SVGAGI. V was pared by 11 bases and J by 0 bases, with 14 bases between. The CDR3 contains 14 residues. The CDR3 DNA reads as TGTGCCGGCCAGGGGCCCCTCTCTGGAAACACCATATATTTT. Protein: CAGQGPLSGNTIYF.

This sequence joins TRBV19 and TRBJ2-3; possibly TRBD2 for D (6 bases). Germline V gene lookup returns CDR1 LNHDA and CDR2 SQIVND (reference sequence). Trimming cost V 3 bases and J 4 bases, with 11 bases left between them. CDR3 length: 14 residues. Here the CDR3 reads CASSIFRDSDTQYF. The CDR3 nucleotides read TGTGCCAGTAGTATTTTCCGGGACTCAGATACGCAGTATTTT.

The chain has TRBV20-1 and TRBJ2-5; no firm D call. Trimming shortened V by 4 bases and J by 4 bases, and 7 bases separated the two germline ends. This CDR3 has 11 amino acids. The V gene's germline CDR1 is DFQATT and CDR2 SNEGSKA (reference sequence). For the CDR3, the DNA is TGCAGTGCTACTGATAGAGAGACCCAGTACTTC. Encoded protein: CSATDRETQYF.

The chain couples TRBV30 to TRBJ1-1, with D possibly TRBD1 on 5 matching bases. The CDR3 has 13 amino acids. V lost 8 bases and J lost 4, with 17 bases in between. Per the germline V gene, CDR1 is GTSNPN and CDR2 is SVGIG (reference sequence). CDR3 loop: CAITRARSTEAFF. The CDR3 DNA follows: TGTGCCATAACCAGGGCGAGAAGCACTGAAGCTTTCTTT.

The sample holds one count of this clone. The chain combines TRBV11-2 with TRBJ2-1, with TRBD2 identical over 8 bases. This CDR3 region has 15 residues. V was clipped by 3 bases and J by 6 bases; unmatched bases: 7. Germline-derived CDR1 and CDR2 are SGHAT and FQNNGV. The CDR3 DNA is TGTGCCAGCAGCTTCCGCGGGAGGATTGTCAATGAGCAGTTCTTC. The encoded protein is CASSFRGRIVNEQFF.

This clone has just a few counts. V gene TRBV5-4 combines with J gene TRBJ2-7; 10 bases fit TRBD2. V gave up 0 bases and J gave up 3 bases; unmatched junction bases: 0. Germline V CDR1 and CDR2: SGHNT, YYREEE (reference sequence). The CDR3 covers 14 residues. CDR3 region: CASSLASGSYEQYF. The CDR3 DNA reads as TGTGCCAGCAGCTTGGCTAGCGGGAGCTACGAGCAGTACTTC.